The subject of this entry is one TCR beta chain. Its cognate antigen is unknown. These data originate in a study of cytomegalovirus exposure and HLA in healthy donors. As for the study in general: In a later analysis, it was reported that the roughly 130 validation repertoires had been produced on the same platform as the 550 to 700 repertoires belonging to the first cohort.

Findings and limits, study-wide: Subsequent analysis of the 120 or so validation repertoires found a tendency for first-cohort TCR clusters to co-occur. Cytomegalovirus association was assigned to 170 or so TCR beta chains.

The CDR3 is made up of 15 amino acids. CDR1 is SGDLS and CDR2 is YYNGEE in the germline V gene. V gave up 0 bases and J gave up 4 bases, with 13 bases separating them. The method was immunoSEQ multiplex PCR; TCRdb's version includes in-frame clones alone and lacks a portion of them. The table has fewer than 120,000 clones, around 89% seen once; the top ten hold under 1.5%. Sequencing was done on a sample of PBMCs. The rearrangement links TRBV9 to TRBJ2-5; D gene ambiguous. This TCR derives from a woman aged 25 to 45 in good health and CMV-seropositive. The CDR3 region has the DNA TGTGCCAGCAGCGTAGGCGGAGTAACCGGAGAGACCCAGTACTTC. It is translated as CASSVGGVTGETQYF.